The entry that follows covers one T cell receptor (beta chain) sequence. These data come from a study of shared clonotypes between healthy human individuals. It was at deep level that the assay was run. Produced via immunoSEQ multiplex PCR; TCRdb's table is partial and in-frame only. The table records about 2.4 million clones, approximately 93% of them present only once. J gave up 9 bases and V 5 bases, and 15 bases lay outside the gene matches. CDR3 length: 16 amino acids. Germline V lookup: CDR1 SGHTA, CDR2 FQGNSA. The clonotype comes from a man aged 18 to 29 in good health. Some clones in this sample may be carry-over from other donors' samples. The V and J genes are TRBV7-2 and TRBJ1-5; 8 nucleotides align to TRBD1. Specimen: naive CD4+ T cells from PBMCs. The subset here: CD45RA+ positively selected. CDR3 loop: CASSQARTGPQWPQHF. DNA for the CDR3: TGTGCCAGCAGCCAAGCGCGGACAGGGCCTCAATGGCCCCAGCATTTT.